Sequencing of this TCR beta chain was carried out in a study of blood T cell repertoires in COVID-19. This clone was picked up one time. TCRdb keeps only in-frame clones here, not all; method: immunoSEQ multiplex PCR. The sample carries more than 95,000 clones, more than 85% recorded once. The V and J ends lost 2 bases and 7 bases respectively, with 9 bases between them. Germline CDR1 reads SGHTA; CDR2 reads FQGTGA. The CDR3 is 13 residues long. The receptor's source is a human donor in a cohort sampled during active COVID-19. The V and J genes are TRBV7-3 and TRBJ2-1; D ambiguous. Input material: peripheral blood. Written as DNA, the CDR3 is TGTGCCAGCAGCTTATCCGACTGGAATGAGCAGTTCTTC. Translation: CASSLSDWNEQFF.